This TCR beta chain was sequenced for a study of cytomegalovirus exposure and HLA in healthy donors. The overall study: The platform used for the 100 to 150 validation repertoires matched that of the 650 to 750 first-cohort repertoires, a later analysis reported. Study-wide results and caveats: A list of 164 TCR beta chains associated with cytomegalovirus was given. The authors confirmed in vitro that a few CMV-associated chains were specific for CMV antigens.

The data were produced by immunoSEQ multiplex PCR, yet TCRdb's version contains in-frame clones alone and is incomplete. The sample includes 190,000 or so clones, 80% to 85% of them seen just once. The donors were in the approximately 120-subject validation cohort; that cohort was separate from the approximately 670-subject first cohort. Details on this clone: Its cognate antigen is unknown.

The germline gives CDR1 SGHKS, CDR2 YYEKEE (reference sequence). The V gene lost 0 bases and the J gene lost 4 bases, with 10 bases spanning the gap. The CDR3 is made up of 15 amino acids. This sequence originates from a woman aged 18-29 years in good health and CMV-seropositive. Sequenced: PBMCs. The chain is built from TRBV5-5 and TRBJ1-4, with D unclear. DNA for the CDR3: TGTGCCAGCAGCTTGGGGACTGGACTTAATGAAAAACTGTTTTTT. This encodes CASSLGTGLNEKLFF.